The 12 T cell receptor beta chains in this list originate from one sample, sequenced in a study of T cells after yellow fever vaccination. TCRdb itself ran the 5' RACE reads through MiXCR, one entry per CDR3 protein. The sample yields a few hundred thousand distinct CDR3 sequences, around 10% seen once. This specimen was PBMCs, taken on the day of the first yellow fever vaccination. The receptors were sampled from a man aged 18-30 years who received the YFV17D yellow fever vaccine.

CDR3 nucleotides: TGTGCCAGCAGCTCTCAGGTGAGCGGTAGGACGCAGTATTTT. Amino acid sequence: CASSSQVSGRTQYF. V and J are TRBV3-1 and TRBJ2-3; a possible D gene is TRBD2 (5 bases). V was shortened by 5 bases and J by 9 bases, with 18 bases between the two germline ends. The CDR3 has 14 amino acids. Per germline, CDR1 LGHDT and CDR2 YNNKEL (reference sequence).

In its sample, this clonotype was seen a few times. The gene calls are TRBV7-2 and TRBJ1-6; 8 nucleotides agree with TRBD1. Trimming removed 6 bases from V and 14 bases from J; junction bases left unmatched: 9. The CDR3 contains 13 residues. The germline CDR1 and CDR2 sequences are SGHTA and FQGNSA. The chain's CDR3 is CASRSGGPQSLHF. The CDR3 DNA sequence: TGTGCCAGCAGGTCAGGGGGCCCCCAGTCCCTCCACTTT.

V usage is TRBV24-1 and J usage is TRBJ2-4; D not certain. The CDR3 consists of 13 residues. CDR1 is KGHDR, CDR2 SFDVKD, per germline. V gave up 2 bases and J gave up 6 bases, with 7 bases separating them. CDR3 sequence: CATSDSYGNIQYF. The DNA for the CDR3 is TGTGCCACCAGTGATTCGTACGGAAACATTCAGTACTTC.

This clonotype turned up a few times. For the CDR3, the DNA is TGTGCCAGCTCACCAAGAAACCGTAACTATGGCTACACCTTC. It codes for CASSPRNRNYGYTF. J is TRBJ1-2 and V is TRBV18, with unresolved D. CDR1 is KGHSH, CDR2 LQKENI, per germline. This CDR3 is 14 amino acids long. V dropped 2 bases and J dropped 1 base, with 8 bases sitting between them.

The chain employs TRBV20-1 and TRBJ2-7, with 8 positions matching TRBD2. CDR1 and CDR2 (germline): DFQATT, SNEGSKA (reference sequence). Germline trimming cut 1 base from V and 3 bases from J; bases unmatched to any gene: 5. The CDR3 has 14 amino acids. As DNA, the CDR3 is TGCAGTGCTAGAGCTCGGCTAGCGGGCTACGAGCAGTACGTC. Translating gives CSARARLAGYEQYV.

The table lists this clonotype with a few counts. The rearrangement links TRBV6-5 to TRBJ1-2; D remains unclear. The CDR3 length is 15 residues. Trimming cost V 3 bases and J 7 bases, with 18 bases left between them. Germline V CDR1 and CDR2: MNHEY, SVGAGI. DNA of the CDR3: TGTGCCAGCAGTTATGGTGTCAGGATATCCTCTGGCTACACCTTC. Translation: CASSYGVRISSGYTF.

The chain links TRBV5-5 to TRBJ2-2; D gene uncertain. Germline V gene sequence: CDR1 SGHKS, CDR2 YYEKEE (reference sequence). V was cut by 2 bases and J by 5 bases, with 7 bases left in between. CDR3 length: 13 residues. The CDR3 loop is CASSFGWTGELFF. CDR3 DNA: TGTGCCAGCAGCTTCGGTTGGACCGGGGAGCTGTTTTTT.

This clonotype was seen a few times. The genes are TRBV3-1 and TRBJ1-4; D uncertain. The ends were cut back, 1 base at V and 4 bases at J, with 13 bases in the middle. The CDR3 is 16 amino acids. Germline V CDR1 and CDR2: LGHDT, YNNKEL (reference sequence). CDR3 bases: TGTGCCAGCAGCCAAGGGCCCGCAGTCGTTAATGAAAAACTGTTTTTT. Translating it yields CASSQGPAVVNEKLFF.

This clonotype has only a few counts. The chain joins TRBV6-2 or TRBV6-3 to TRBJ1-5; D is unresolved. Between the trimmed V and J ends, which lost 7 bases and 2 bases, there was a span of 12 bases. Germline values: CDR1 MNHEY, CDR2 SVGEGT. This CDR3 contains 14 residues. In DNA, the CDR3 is TGTGCCAGCACTAAGGACCTACGCAATCAGCCCCAGCATTTT. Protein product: CASTKDLRNQPQHF.

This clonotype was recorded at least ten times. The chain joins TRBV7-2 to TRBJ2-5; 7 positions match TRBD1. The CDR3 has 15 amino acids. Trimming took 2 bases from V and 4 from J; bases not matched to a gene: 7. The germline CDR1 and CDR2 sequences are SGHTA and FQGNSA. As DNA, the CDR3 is TGTGCCAGCAGCTTAAGTCGGCCAGGGGGAGAGACCCAGTACTTC. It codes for CASSLSRPGGETQYF.

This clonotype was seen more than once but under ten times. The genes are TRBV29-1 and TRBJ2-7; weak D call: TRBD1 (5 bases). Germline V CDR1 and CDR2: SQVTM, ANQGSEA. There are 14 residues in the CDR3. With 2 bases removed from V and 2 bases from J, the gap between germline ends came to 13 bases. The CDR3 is CSVETGQETYEQYF. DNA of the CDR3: TGCAGCGTTGAAACAGGTCAGGAAACCTACGAGCAGTACTTC.

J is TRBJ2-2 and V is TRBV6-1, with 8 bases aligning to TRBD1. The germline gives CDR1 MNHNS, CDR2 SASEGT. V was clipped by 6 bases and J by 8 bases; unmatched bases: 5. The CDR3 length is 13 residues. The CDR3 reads CASRGTGGGELFF. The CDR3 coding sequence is TGTGCCAGCAGGGGTACAGGGGGGGGGGAGCTGTTTTTT.